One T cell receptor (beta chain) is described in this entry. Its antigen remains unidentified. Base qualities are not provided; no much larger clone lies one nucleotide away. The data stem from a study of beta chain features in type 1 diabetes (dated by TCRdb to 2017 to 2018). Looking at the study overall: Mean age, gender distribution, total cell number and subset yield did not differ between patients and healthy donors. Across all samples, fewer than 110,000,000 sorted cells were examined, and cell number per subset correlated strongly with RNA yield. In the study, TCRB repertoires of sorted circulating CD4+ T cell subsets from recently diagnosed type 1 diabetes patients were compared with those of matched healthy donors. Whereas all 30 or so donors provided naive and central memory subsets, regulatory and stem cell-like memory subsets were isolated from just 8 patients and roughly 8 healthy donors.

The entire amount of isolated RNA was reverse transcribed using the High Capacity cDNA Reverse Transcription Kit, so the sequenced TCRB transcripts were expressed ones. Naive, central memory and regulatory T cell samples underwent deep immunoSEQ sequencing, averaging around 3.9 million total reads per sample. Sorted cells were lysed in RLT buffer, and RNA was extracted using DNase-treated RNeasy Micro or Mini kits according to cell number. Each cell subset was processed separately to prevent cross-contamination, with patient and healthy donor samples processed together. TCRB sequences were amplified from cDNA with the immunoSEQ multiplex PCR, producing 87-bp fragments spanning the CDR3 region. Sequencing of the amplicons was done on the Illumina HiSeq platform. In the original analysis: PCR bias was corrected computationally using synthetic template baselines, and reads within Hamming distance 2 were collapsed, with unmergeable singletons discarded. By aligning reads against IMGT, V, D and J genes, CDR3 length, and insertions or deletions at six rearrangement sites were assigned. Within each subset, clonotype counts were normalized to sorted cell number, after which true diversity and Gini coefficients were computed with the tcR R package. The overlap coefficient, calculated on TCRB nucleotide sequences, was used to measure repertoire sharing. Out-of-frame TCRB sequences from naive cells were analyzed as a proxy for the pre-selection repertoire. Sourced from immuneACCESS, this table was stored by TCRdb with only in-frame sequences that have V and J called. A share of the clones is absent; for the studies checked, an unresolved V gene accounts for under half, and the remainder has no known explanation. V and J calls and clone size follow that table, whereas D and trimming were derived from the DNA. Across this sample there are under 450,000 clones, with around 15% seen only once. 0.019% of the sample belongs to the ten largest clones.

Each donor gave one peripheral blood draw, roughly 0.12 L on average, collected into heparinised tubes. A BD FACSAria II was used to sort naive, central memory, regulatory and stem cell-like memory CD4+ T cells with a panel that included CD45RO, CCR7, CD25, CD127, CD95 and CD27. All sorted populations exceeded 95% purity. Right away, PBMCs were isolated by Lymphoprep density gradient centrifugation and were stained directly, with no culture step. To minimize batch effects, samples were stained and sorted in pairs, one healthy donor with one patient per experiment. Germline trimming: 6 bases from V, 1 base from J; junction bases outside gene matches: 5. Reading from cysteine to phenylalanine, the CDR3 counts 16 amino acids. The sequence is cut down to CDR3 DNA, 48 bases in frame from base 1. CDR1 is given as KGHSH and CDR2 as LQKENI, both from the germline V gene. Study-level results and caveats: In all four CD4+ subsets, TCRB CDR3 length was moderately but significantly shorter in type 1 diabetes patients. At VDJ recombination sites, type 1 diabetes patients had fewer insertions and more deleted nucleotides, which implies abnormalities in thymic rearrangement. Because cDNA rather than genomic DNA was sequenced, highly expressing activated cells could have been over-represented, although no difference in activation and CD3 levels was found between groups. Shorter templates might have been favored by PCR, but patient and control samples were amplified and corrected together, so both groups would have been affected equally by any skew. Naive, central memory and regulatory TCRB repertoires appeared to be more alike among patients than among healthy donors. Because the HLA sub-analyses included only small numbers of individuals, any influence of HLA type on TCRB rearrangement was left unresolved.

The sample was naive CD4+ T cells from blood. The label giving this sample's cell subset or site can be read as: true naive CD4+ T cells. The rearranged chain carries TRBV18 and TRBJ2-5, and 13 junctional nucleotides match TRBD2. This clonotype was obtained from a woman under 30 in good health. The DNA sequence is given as TGTGCCAGCTCCCTCCGACTAGCGGGAGGCCAAGAGACCCAGTACTTC. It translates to CASSLRLAGGQETQYF.